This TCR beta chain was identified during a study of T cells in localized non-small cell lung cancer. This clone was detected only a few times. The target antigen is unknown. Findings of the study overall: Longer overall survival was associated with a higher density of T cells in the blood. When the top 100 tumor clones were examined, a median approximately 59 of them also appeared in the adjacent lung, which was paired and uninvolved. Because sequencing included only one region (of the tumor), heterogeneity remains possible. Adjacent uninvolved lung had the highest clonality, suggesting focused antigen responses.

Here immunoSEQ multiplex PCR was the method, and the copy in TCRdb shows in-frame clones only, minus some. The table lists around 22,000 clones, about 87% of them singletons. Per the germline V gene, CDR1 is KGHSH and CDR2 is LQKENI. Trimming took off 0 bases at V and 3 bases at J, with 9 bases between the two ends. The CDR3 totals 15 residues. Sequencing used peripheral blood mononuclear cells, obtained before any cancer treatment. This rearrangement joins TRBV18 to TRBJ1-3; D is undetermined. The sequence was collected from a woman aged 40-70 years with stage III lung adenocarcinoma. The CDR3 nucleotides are TGTGCCAGCTCACCACCGCGAGGATTTGGAAACACCATATATTTT. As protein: CASSPPRGFGNTIYF.